Reported below is one T cell receptor (beta chain). This sample stems from a study of CXCR3-negative and CXCR3-positive naive CD8 T cells. Sorting was done in triplicate for each CD8+ T cell subset (about 300,000 cells each). With UMI labels, 5' RACE was used to prepare the TRB cDNA libraries. Following a re-call of the 5' RACE reads, TCRdb has one entry per CDR3 protein and lacks DNA. This sample contains 100,000 to 150,000 distinct CDR3 sequences. The CDR3 length is 16 residues. Looked up from germline, CDR1 is SGHTA and CDR2 is FQGTGA. Sequencing was carried out using naive CXCR3- CD8+ T cells from blood. Subset: CD45RO-CCR7+CD27+CD95- naive CD8+ T cells lacking CXCR3 (TNR3-). The genes are TRBV7-3 and TRBJ2-2; with no DNA, the TCRdb D assignment of TRBD1 cannot be verified. This TCR was sampled from a human donor in good health. Some clones in this sample may be carry-over from other donors' samples. The CDR3: CASSSDRGLNTGELFF.